What follows is one T cell receptor beta chain and its context. Its antigen is currently not known. Per-base qualities were not stored, and no clone one base away is much larger. These data originate in a study of shared clonotypes between healthy human individuals (TCRdb year 2020). Broadly, across the study: The cohort comprised two women and three men aged 18 to 49 years. Blood TCR repertoires of five healthy adults were deeply sequenced to estimate repertoire size and the extent of clonotype sharing between individuals. Between about 0.9 and 10 billion PBMCs per donor were obtained by leukapheresis. To increase sequencing depth and limit assay-specific biases, TCR repertoire library preparation and sequencing were carried out by different laboratories using diverse techniques. For each donor, CD4 naive and CD4 memory were each run on three plates, CD8 naive on two plates, and CD8 memory on one plate.

Donors were healthy HIV-negative adults with no recently reported acute infections or vaccinations. Every donor was a Caucasian adult living in Nashville, Tennessee, USA. CD4+ T cells were enriched through magnetic negative selection, after which naive cells were positively selected on CD45RA and the remaining negative fraction served as the memory subset. Blood was obtained by leukapheresis, after which PBMCs were separated by Ficoll-Histopaque density gradient centrifugation and cryopreserved in liquid nitrogen vapor phase. Analytical flow cytometry was used to check the purity and quantity of every magnetically sorted T cell population. Genomic DNA was isolated from each sorted fraction and quantified by UV absorbance on a Nanodrop 2000c. Results the study describes overall, beyond this receptor: Pairwise subsampling indicated that sequencing depth was expected to affect the degree of clonotype sharing among donors. Sampling was limited to blood, and TCR repertoires in tissue likely differ from TCR repertoires in blood. Estimated clonotype richness was generally larger for naive than for memory subsets. The genetic and exposure-history diversity represented was limited by the small number of donors. Compared with non-shared clonotypes, clonotypes shared by all four sorted-subset donors had higher generation probabilities. Even with the large sequencing depth, rarefaction of the sorted-subset datasets indicated that sequencing was incomplete. About 5% of naive CD4, around 3.6% of naive CD8, about 2.4% of memory CD4, and over 0.35% of memory CD8 clonotypes were shared across a handful of donors.

Using the deep immunoSEQ assay, multiplex PCR amplified TCR CDR3 regions from genomic DNA. For each cell subset, the extracted genomic DNA was distributed evenly across all wells of several immunoSEQ 96-well plates, and each plate served as one replicate. For sorted subsets, around 200 ng genomic DNA, equal to 30,000 or so T cell genomes, was loaded into each replicate PCR. Purified libraries were measured with a Qubit 3.0 fluorometer, size-checked on a Bioanalyzer 2100, and measured again with the KAPA Library Quantification kit. Every immunoSEQ 96-well plate was sequenced on a dedicated single-read 150-cycle Illumina NextSeq 550 flow cell. The authors' pipeline ran thus. The immunoSEQ output contained only junctional sequences without quality scores, so filtering could not match that applied to full-length reads. Sequences were annotated with PyIR, a Python wrapper for IgBLAST v1.9, and V/J genes and CDR3 were assigned using IMGT germline references. Reads were removed for weak V/J assignments (E-value above 1e-6), missing CDR3, stop codons, out-of-frame junctions, or ambiguous translated residues. A V3J clonotype was defined by an identical inferred V gene, J gene, and CDR3 amino acid sequence. The percentage overlap between two repertoires was calculated by dividing the number of shared unique clonotypes by the size of the smaller repertoire. Richness of each repertoire was evaluated using RTK rarefaction, the Chao1 estimator, and Recon v2.1 estimates of unobserved clonotypes. OLGA was used to compute generation probabilities for all TCRbeta clonotypes that the gDNA method yielded from four donors. Sourced from immuneACCESS, this table was stored by TCRdb with only in-frame sequences that have V and J called. A share of the clones is absent; for the studies checked, an unresolved V gene accounts for under half, and the remainder has no known explanation. Clone size and V and J calls were adopted from that table, with D and trimming inferred from the DNA. The sample table holds 2 million to 2.5 million clones, of which more than 85% were seen once. The leading ten clones occupy 0.36% of the sample.

Sequencing was done on a sample of naive CD4+ T cells from PBMCs. In the paper's terms, the cell subset or site label means: CD45RA+ positively selected. The source is a man aged 18 to 35 in good health. Some clones in this sample may be carry-over from other donors' samples.

This receptor has the CDR3 CASGLVRGMNTEAFF. The DNA reads TGTGCTAGTGGTTTGGTAAGGGGCATGAACACTGAAGCTTTCTTT. The sequence is built from TRBV12-5 and TRBJ1-1; a tentative D match to TRBD1 spans 5 bases. From a lookup of the germline V gene, CDR1 and CDR2 are LGHNT and FRNRAP. A distance of 8 bases separates the germline ends of V and J, which lose 0 bases and 0 bases respectively. The CDR3 numbers 15 residues from cysteine through phenylalanine. Only the CDR3 DNA is retained, 45 bases long and in frame from the first base. The CDR3 plus the reference TRBV12-5 and TRBJ1-1 genes for the other parts give the full variable domain: DARVTQTPRHKVTEMGQEVTMRCQPILGHNTVFWYRQTMMQGLELLAYFRNRAPLDDSGMPKDRFSAEMPDATLATLKIQPSEPRDSAVYFCASGLVRGMNTEAFFGQGTRLTVV.